Listed below are T cell receptor beta chains from one sample, sequenced in a study of cytomegalovirus exposure and HLA in healthy donors. Assay: immunoSEQ multiplex PCR; the TCRdb copy retains only in-frame clones and omits some. The table lists tens of thousands of clones, about 74% of them singletons. Material for sequencing was PBMCs. These receptors came from a man aged 25-45 years in good health and CMV-seronegative. The CDR3 runs from the conserved cysteine through the conserved F or W.

CDR3aa: CASSIRPGQESPRETQYF
v_gene: TRBV19

CDR3aa: CASSLGLWGQNTGELFF
v_gene: TRBV13

CDR3aa: CAISESGTGGAEANTIYF
v_gene: TRBV10-3

CDR3aa: CASSIRGLAGDVVRNEQFF
v_gene: TRBV19

CDR3aa: CASSIEWTSSSPLHF
v_gene: TRBV19

CDR3aa: CASSATGDTGELFF
v_gene: TRBV9

CDR3aa: CASSVANRVVGDEQFF
v_gene: TRBV9

CDR3aa: CSARDLESFF
v_gene: TRBV20-1

CDR3aa: CASSAGGLKDTQYF
v_gene: TRBV9

CDR3aa: CASSMTQGNTEAFF
v_gene: TRBV19

CDR3aa: CASMSRPGGFVDTQYF
v_gene: TRBV7-2

CDR3aa: CATRVGGTGDWSSYEQYF
v_gene: TRBV7-2

CDR3aa: CASSRVGLNYGYTF
v_gene: TRBV7-9

CDR3aa: CASSSSYGYTF
v_gene: TRBV5-4

CDR3aa: CASSLGSGTQVDTQYF
v_gene: TRBV7-9

CDR3aa: CASSPGTAFNYGYTF
v_gene: TRBV18

CDR3aa: CASSADRAGNTEAFF
v_gene: TRBV5-1

CDR3aa: CASGDRGNYGYPF
v_gene: TRBV6-5

CDR3aa: CSVDWSLYNEQFF
v_gene: TRBV29-1

CDR3aa: CASTPERATNEKLFF
v_gene: TRBV2

CDR3aa: CASSISDSGNIQYF
v_gene: TRBV19

CDR3aa: CSVPSAFRGNEQFF
v_gene: TRBV29-1

CDR3aa: CASTGGDQHNQPQHF
v_gene: TRBV6-1

CDR3aa: CASSHRGSGETQYF
v_gene: TRBV27

CDR3aa: CASSPGTGIGNEQFF
v_gene: TRBV18

CDR3aa: CASSPWTSSYEQYF
v_gene: TRBV27

CDR3aa: CASSLALLPDRERLGYTF
v_gene: TRBV11-3

CDR3aa: CASSLTWGRVYEQYF
v_gene: TRBV5-1

CDR3aa: CAISEPLWTSGGTDTQYF
v_gene: TRBV10-3

CDR3aa: CASSPQDSDGYTF
v_gene: TRBV18

CDR3aa: CASSLVLSDRREAFF
v_gene: TRBV5-1

CDR3aa: CASSLNSGGDKYF
v_gene: TRBV7-3

CDR3aa: CASSRTAPWTGQNEKLFF
v_gene: TRBV14

CDR3aa: CASSIETGSYEQYF
v_gene: TRBV5-5

CDR3aa: CASRGETSSDTQYF
v_gene: TRBV2

CDR3aa: CASSLAGLGYEQYF
v_gene: TRBV11-2

CDR3aa: CASGWDNQETQYF
v_gene: TRBV12-5

CDR3aa: CASSLQGAKGETQYF
v_gene: TRBV5-1

CDR3aa: CASSEQGANTEAFF
v_gene: TRBV2

CDR3aa: CASSPVSGAPDTQYF
v_gene: TRBV18

CDR3aa: CASSLDFRGNYGYTF
v_gene: TRBV7-2

CDR3aa: CASMANTEAFF
v_gene: TRBV6-5

CDR3aa: CASIGGGYGYTF
v_gene: TRBV28

CDR3aa: CASSQDGDRVLQPQHF
v_gene: TRBV4-2

CDR3aa: CASSILVGSYEQYF
v_gene: TRBV19

CDR3aa: CASSIGGNNEQFF
v_gene: TRBV19

CDR3aa: CASSQDLYREMNTEAFF
v_gene: TRBV4-1

CDR3aa: CASSQVGQGAGEQYF
v_gene: TRBV4-2